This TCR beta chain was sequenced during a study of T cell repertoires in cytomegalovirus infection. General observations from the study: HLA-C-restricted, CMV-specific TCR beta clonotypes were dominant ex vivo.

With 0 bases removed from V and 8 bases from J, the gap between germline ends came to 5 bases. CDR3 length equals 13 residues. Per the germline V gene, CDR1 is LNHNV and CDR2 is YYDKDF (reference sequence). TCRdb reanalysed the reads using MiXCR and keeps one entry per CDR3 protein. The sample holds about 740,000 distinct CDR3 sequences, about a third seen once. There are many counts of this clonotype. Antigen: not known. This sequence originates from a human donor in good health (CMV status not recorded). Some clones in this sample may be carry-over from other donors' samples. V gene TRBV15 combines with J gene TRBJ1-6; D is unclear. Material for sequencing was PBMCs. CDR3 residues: CATSRDQDSPLHF. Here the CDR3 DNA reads TGTGCCACCAGCAGAGATCAGGATTCACCCCTCCACTTT.